The rows below give T cell receptor beta chains drawn from one sample of a study of neurological immune-mediated disorders. TCRdb passed the 5' RACE reads through MiXCR, listing each CDR3 protein once. Among 18,000 or so distinct CDR3 sequences listed, over 25% were seen once. Source material: PBMCs. The receptor set was obtained from a man over 45 with HTLV-1-associated myelopathy (HAM/TSP). The CDR3 runs from the conserved cysteine through the conserved F or W. D genes are given only for firm matches. For some rows the clone size is stated as once, few or many, or as a class when expanded; others skip it.

clone size: few; V gene: TRBV6-5; D gene: .; J gene: TRBJ1-2; CDR3 DNA: TGTGCCAGCAGCCCCATGGGTGTAGGCGGCTACACCTTC; CDR3 protein: CASSPMGVGGYTF
clone size: .; V gene: TRBV7-6; D gene: .; J gene: TRBJ1-1; CDR3 DNA: .; CDR3 protein: CASSETSGDYEQYFGPGATEAFF
clone size: .; V gene: TRBV5-1; D gene: .; J gene: TRBJ1-1; CDR3 DNA: TGCGCCAGCAGCCAATACCTCCGGGAGGGCACTGAAGCTTTCTTT; CDR3 protein: CASSQYLREGTEAFF
clone size: .; V gene: TRBV29-1; D gene: .; J gene: TRBJ1-1; CDR3 DNA: TGCAGCGTTCTGGGGGCGATGAACACTGAAGCTTTCTTT; CDR3 protein: CSVLGAMNTEAFF
clone size: .; V gene: TRBV12-3/TRBV12-4; D gene: TRBD2; J gene: TRBJ2-5; CDR3 DNA: TGTGCCAGCAGTGTAGCGGGGGGGCCGAAAGAGACCCAGTACTTC; CDR3 protein: CASSVAGGPKETQYF
clone size: .; V gene: TRBV20-1; D gene: .; J gene: TRBJ1-5; CDR3 DNA: TGCAGTGCTTACCCCGGGACAAGAAGTCAGCCCCAGCATTTT; CDR3 protein: CSAYPGTRSQPQHF
clone size: many; V gene: TRBV5-1; D gene: .; J gene: TRBJ2-1; CDR3 DNA: TGCGCCAGCTCCCCGGCAGGGTCCCCCGACAATGAGCAGTTCTTC; CDR3 protein: CASSPAGSPDNEQFF
clone size: many; V gene: TRBV7-9; D gene: .; J gene: TRBJ2-7; CDR3 DNA: TGTGCCAGCACCTCCTCCGGGACCCCCTCCGAGCAGTACTTC; CDR3 protein: CASTSSGTPSEQYF
clone size: .; V gene: TRBV9; D gene: .; J gene: TRBJ1-3; CDR3 DNA: TGTGCCAGCAGCGCCCAACATGGTGGCTCTGGAAACACCATATATTTT; CDR3 protein: CASSAQHGGSGNTIYF
clone size: once; V gene: TRBV5-1; D gene: .; J gene: TRBJ2-5; CDR3 DNA: TGCGCCAGCCAGGGGTTCGGAGAGACCCAGTACTTC; CDR3 protein: CASQGFGETQYF
clone size: .; V gene: TRBV4-3; D gene: TRBD2; J gene: TRBJ2-1; CDR3 DNA: TGCGCCAGCAGCCAGTGGACGGGACTAGCGGGGTTATCCTACAATGAGCAGTTCTTC; CDR3 protein: CASSQWTGLAGLSYNEQFF
clone size: .; V gene: TRBV7-3; D gene: .; J gene: TRBJ2-7; CDR3 DNA: TGTGCCAGCAGCGCTAGGGACGGGGCCTACGAGCAGTACTTC; CDR3 protein: CASSARDGAYEQYF
clone size: .; V gene: TRBV20-1; D gene: .; J gene: TRBJ2-7; CDR3 DNA: TGCAGTGCTAGTAAGGGGAGAATCGACGAGCAGTACTTC; CDR3 protein: CSASKGRIDEQYF
clone size: many; V gene: TRBV4-2; D gene: .; J gene: TRBJ1-4; CDR3 DNA: TGTGCCAGCCGCAGAGGCACCTCAACTAATGAAAAACTGTTTTTT; CDR3 protein: CASRRGTSTNEKLFF
clone size: .; V gene: TRBV5-1; D gene: .; J gene: TRBJ1-1; CDR3 DNA: TGCGCCAGCAGCCCCCTCCAGGCGAACACTGAAGCTTTCTTT; CDR3 protein: CASSPLQANTEAFF
clone size: .; V gene: TRBV20-1; D gene: .; J gene: TRBJ2-7; CDR3 DNA: TGCAGTGCTAGAGAGACAGGCGGCCTGGACGAGCAGTACTTC; CDR3 protein: CSARETGGLDEQYF
clone size: .; V gene: TRBV14; D gene: .; J gene: TRBJ1-1; CDR3 DNA: TGTGCCAGCAGCCAGGGGACCCCCGGCACTGAAGCTTTCTTT; CDR3 protein: CASSQGTPGTEAFF
clone size: .; V gene: TRBV9; D gene: .; J gene: TRBJ2-2; CDR3 DNA: TGTGCCAGCAGCGTAATGTATGAAACCGGGGAGCTGTTTTTT; CDR3 protein: CASSVMYETGELFF
clone size: .; V gene: TRBV20-1; D gene: TRBD2; J gene: TRBJ2-3; CDR3 DNA: TGCAGTGCTAGTTATAGCGGGGCCGTTGGAACAGATACGCAGTATTTT; CDR3 protein: CSASYSGAVGTDTQYF
clone size: .; V gene: TRBV7-2; D gene: .; J gene: TRBJ2-3; CDR3 DNA: TGTGCCAGCAGCTCCCGAGGGCCAGGGATTAGCACAGATACGCAGTATTTT; CDR3 protein: CASSSRGPGISTDTQYF
clone size: .; V gene: TRBV3-1; D gene: .; J gene: TRBJ1-5; CDR3 DNA: TGTGCCAGCAGCCAACGTTTGGGTCAGCCCCAGCATTTT; CDR3 protein: CASSQRLGQPQHF
clone size: .; V gene: TRBV20-1; D gene: .; J gene: TRBJ2-7; CDR3 DNA: TGCAGTGCTAGTGGGAGACAGGCCAGCTCCTACGAGCAGTACTTC; CDR3 protein: CSASGRQASSYEQYF
clone size: many; V gene: TRBV29-1; D gene: .; J gene: TRBJ2-7; CDR3 DNA: TGCAGCGCTGGGGCTAGCTCCTACGAGCAGTACTTC; CDR3 protein: CSAGASSYEQYF
clone size: few; V gene: TRBV5-1; D gene: .; J gene: TRBJ2-7; CDR3 DNA: TGCGCCAGCAGCTCGGTGGGGCCCCTGAGGGAGCAGTACTTC; CDR3 protein: CASSSVGPLREQYF
clone size: few; V gene: TRBV20-1; D gene: TRBD1; J gene: TRBJ1-1; CDR3 DNA: TGCAGTGCCCCTGGGACAGGATTGAACACTGAAGCTTTCTTT; CDR3 protein: CSAPGTGLNTEAFF
clone size: .; V gene: TRBV12-3/TRBV12-4; D gene: .; J gene: TRBJ1-5; CDR3 DNA: TGTGCCAGCAGTCCCCGCGGGGCACAGCCCCAGCATTTT; CDR3 protein: CASSPRGAQPQHF
clone size: .; V gene: TRBV10-3; D gene: TRBD1; J gene: TRBJ1-6; CDR3 DNA: TGTGCCATCAGTGAGACACCGACAGGGCTGGGCTCACCCCTCCACTTT; CDR3 protein: CAISETPTGLGSPLHF
clone size: once; V gene: TRBV18; D gene: .; J gene: TRBJ2-3; CDR3 DNA: TGTGCCAGCTCACCTATGTCCTCAGATACGCAGTATTTT; CDR3 protein: CASSPMSSDTQYF
clone size: many; V gene: TRBV20-1; D gene: .; J gene: TRBJ2-5; CDR3 DNA: TGCAGTGCCCGCCTGTGGGAAGAGACCCAGTACTTC; CDR3 protein: CSARLWEETQYF
clone size: few; V gene: TRBV11-2; D gene: TRBD1; J gene: TRBJ1-2; CDR3 DNA: TGTGCCAGCAGCTTAGATCAAGGCAGGGGGCTTGGTGGCTACACCTTC; CDR3 protein: CASSLDQGRGLGGYTF
clone size: .; V gene: TRBV2; D gene: .; J gene: TRBJ1-1; CDR3 DNA: TGTGCCAGCAGTGTCGTTGGGGGAGGCACTGAAGCTTTCTTT; CDR3 protein: CASSVVGGGTEAFF
clone size: .; V gene: TRBV5-5; D gene: TRBD1; J gene: TRBJ1-5; CDR3 DNA: TGTGCCAGCAGTTCCGGGACAGGGGCCAATCAGCCCCAGCATTTT; CDR3 protein: CASSSGTGANQPQHF
clone size: .; V gene: TRBV29-1; D gene: .; J gene: TRBJ1-1; CDR3 DNA: TGCAGCGTTGTAAACCAGCGGAACACTGAAGCTTTCTTT; CDR3 protein: CSVVNQRNTEAFF
clone size: .; V gene: TRBV7-9; D gene: TRBD1; J gene: TRBJ2-7; CDR3 DNA: TGTGCCAGCAGCCCAAACAGGGGACACGAGCAGTACTTC; CDR3 protein: CASSPNRGHEQYF
clone size: medium-sized; V gene: TRBV7-6; D gene: TRBD1; J gene: TRBJ1-4; CDR3 DNA: TGTGCCAGCAGCCCGCGGACAGGGGGCGAAAAACTGTTTTTT; CDR3 protein: CASSPRTGGEKLFF
clone size: .; V gene: TRBV5-1; D gene: .; J gene: TRBJ1-1; CDR3 DNA: TGCGCCAGCAGCTTGACAGCCGGGAACACTGAAGCTTTCTTT; CDR3 protein: CASSLTAGNTEAFF
clone size: .; V gene: TRBV20-1; D gene: .; J gene: TRBJ2-2; CDR3 DNA: TGCAGTGCTAGACAGTGGAACGGGGAGCTGTTTTTT; CDR3 protein: CSARQWNGELFF
clone size: many; V gene: TRBV7-9; D gene: .; J gene: TRBJ1-1; CDR3 DNA: TGTGCCAGCAGCTCAGGGGCGCTTGGGGACACTGAAGCTTTCTTT; CDR3 protein: CASSSGALGDTEAFF
clone size: .; V gene: TRBV20-1; D gene: .; J gene: TRBJ2-1; CDR3 DNA: TGCAGTGCTAGAGACCCGACGGCAGGGACGAATGAGCAGTTCTTC; CDR3 protein: CSARDPTAGTNEQFF
clone size: many; V gene: TRBV7-8; D gene: .; J gene: TRBJ1-2; CDR3 DNA: TGTGCCAGCAGCCCCGGGACAACGCTGGGCTACACCTTC; CDR3 protein: CASSPGTTLGYTF
clone size: .; V gene: TRBV18; D gene: .; J gene: TRBJ1-2; CDR3 DNA: TGTGCCAGCTCACCACAAAGAAACTATGGCTACACCTTC; CDR3 protein: CASSPQRNYGYTF
clone size: .; V gene: TRBV5-5; D gene: TRBD2; J gene: TRBJ2-3; CDR3 DNA: TGTGCCAGCAGCCTCAACGGGGGGGCATCGGATACGCAGTATTTT; CDR3 protein: CASSLNGGASDTQYF
clone size: .; V gene: TRBV5-1; D gene: .; J gene: TRBJ2-1; CDR3 DNA: TGCGCCAGCAGCCCCCAGGGATATCCGTACAATGAGCAGTTCTTC; CDR3 protein: CASSPQGYPYNEQFF
clone size: .; V gene: TRBV5-1; D gene: .; J gene: TRBJ2-1; CDR3 DNA: TGCGCCAGCAGCTTAACCACTAGTGAGCAGTTCTTC; CDR3 protein: CASSLTTSEQFF
clone size: many; V gene: TRBV11-2; D gene: .; J gene: TRBJ2-1; CDR3 DNA: TGTGCCAGCAGCTTAGTTGGAGACAGCTCCTACAATGAGCAGTTCTTC; CDR3 protein: CASSLVGDSSYNEQFF
clone size: medium-sized; V gene: TRBV18; D gene: TRBD1; J gene: TRBJ2-2; CDR3 DNA: TGTGCCAGCTCACCAGACAGGGGGTCGGCTACCGGGGAGCTGTTTTTT; CDR3 protein: CASSPDRGSATGELFF
clone size: few; V gene: TRBV29-1; D gene: .; J gene: TRBJ2-1; CDR3 DNA: TGCAGCGTGGTTCGACAGAGCTCCTACAATGAGCAGTTCTTC; CDR3 protein: CSVVRQSSYNEQFF
clone size: .; V gene: TRBV7-8; D gene: .; J gene: TRBJ2-5; CDR3 DNA: TGTGCCAGCAGCCCCCGAAGGACCCAGGAGACCCAGTACTTC; CDR3 protein: CASSPRRTQETQYF
clone size: few; V gene: TRBV7-6; D gene: .; J gene: TRBJ1-1; CDR3 DNA: TGTGCCAGCAGCCAACAAACAGCGAACACTGAAGCTTTCTTT; CDR3 protein: CASSQQTANTEAFF
clone size: .; V gene: TRBV20-1; D gene: TRBD2; J gene: TRBJ2-3; CDR3 DNA: TGCAGTACCCCGAGCGGGGGGGCCACAGATACGCAGTATTTT; CDR3 protein: CSTPSGGATDTQYF
clone size: few; V gene: TRBV7-8; D gene: .; J gene: TRBJ2-7; CDR3 DNA: TGTGCCAGCAGCCGGGGGCTAGGGGTCTCCTACGAGCAGTACTTC; CDR3 protein: CASSRGLGVSYEQYF
clone size: few; V gene: TRBV10-3; D gene: .; J gene: TRBJ1-2; CDR3 DNA: TGTGCCATCAGTCTGGGAACAGCCTCTAACTATGGCTACACCTTC; CDR3 protein: CAISLGTASNYGYTF
clone size: few; V gene: TRBV7-6; D gene: TRBD2; J gene: TRBJ2-1; CDR3 DNA: TGTGCCAGCAGCTTAGGAGCGGGAGGTCTTGAGCAGTTCTTC; CDR3 protein: CASSLGAGGLEQFF
clone size: .; V gene: TRBV27; D gene: .; J gene: TRBJ2-3; CDR3 DNA: TGTGCCAGCAGTCAGGGACTCACTCCGGGAGATACGCAGTATTTT; CDR3 protein: CASSQGLTPGDTQYF
clone size: few; V gene: TRBV5-1; D gene: .; J gene: TRBJ1-5; CDR3 DNA: TGCGCCAGCAGCTTGGACGGACGGAACAATCAGCCCCAGCATTTT; CDR3 protein: CASSLDGRNNQPQHF
clone size: .; V gene: TRBV7-2; D gene: TRBD2; J gene: TRBJ2-1; CDR3 DNA: TGTGCCAGCAGCAAGCGCACAGTAGCGGGGGGGCCGAATGAGCAGTTCTTC; CDR3 protein: CASSKRTVAGGPNEQFF
clone size: many; V gene: TRBV7-3; D gene: .; J gene: TRBJ1-3; CDR3 DNA: TGTGCCAGCAGCTTGGCCGGGGGTACAGGAAACACCATATATTTT; CDR3 protein: CASSLAGGTGNTIYF
clone size: few; V gene: TRBV5-5; D gene: TRBD2; J gene: TRBJ2-1; CDR3 DNA: TGTGCCAGCAGCTTGGCGCATGGTGCTAGCGGGGTTTCTTACAATGAGCAGTTCTTC; CDR3 protein: CASSLAHGASGVSYNEQFF
clone size: .; V gene: TRBV20-1; D gene: TRBD2; J gene: TRBJ2-3; CDR3 DNA: TGCAGTGCTAGGGGACTAGCGGGAAGTGATACGCAGTATTTT; CDR3 protein: CSARGLAGSDTQYF